Presented here are 18 T cell receptor beta chains from one specimen sequenced in a study of shared clonotypes between healthy human individuals. TCRdb's table, derived via immunoSEQ multiplex PCR, lists solely in-frame clones and lacks some. This sample carries around 640,000 clones, 90% to 97% of them seen once, and the ten largest clones take about 0.12%. In the naive CD8 group, cells lacked CD45RO and were positively selected for CCR7, so terminally differentiated effector memory CD45RA+ cells were left out. The specimen was naive CD8+ T cells sorted from blood. The receptor set was obtained from a woman in her thirties in good health.

The chain combines TRBV10-3 with TRBJ2-7, with D perhaps matching TRBD2 (6 bases). From germline, CDR1 is ENHRY and CDR2 SYGVKD. The CDR3 totals 14 residues. Trimming took 6 bases from V and 6 from J, leaving 18 bases between them. CDR3 region: CAISRGPRESEQYF. CDR3 DNA: TGTGCCATCAGCCGGGGACCCCGGGAGTCCGAGCAGTACTTC.

As concerns this clone: The sample carries other DNA sequences with the same CDR3. The chain uses TRBV27 and TRBJ2-7; tentative D call: TRBD1 (5 bases). Germline assignment: CDR1 MNHEY and CDR2 SMNVEV (reference sequence). The CDR3 runs to 13 residues. V lost 5 bases to trimming and J lost 0 bases, with 8 bases between them. The CDR3 DNA is TGTGCCAGCAGTAGGGGAAGCTCCTACGAGCAGTACTTC. Its translation: CASSRGSSYEQYF.

This rearrangement joins TRBV28 to TRBJ2-3, with 10 positions matching TRBD2. The CDR3 covers 17 residues. Looked up from germline, CDR1 is MDHEN and CDR2 is SYDVKM. V lost 6 bases to trimming and J lost 3 bases; unmatched junction nucleotides: 12. The CDR3 DNA sequence: TGTGCCAGCAGATACCAAGCGGGAGGGATGGTGACAGATACGCAGTATTTT. This gives the protein CASRYQAGGMVTDTQYF.

J is TRBJ1-2 and V is TRBV28; D remains unclear. This CDR3 is 15 amino acids long. V shed 7 bases and J shed 4 bases, with 19 bases lying between them. Germline CDR1 reads MDHEN; CDR2 reads SYDVKM. This CDR3 is CASIDPRVGSYGYTF. Here the CDR3 DNA reads TGTGCCAGCATTGATCCCCGGGTGGGTAGCTATGGCTACACCTTC.

The chain has TRBV2 and TRBJ1-2; TRBD1 matches 9 bases. Germline V gene lookup returns CDR1 SNHLY and CDR2 FYNNEI. This CDR3 comprises 15 residues. V was pared by 5 bases and J by 2 bases, with 6 bases of the junction left unmatched. The CDR3 protein is CASSPTGGANYGYTF. The CDR3 DNA reads as TGTGCCAGCAGTCCCACAGGGGGCGCGAACTATGGCTACACCTTC. Supplemented by reference TRBV2 and TRBJ1-2, the full variable domain reads EPEVTQTPSHQVTQMGQEVILRCVPISNHLYFYWYRQILGQKVEFLVSFYNNEISEKSEIFDDQFSVERPDGSNFTLKIRSTKLEDSAMYFCASSPTGGANYGYTFGSGTRLTVV.

This chain joins TRBV10-1 and TRBJ1-4; a weak D match, TRBD1 (5 bases). The V end lost 8 bases, the J end lost 0 bases, and 13 bases lay between the germline ends. This CDR3 has 15 amino acids. Germline V gene data show CDR1 as WNHNN and CDR2 as SYGVQD (reference sequence). The CDR3 coding sequence is TGCGCCAGCGGATGGGACGTTGCAACTAATGAAAAACTGTTTTTT. Protein: CASGWDVATNEKLFF.

About this clone itself: Relative to the germline gene, one junction end is altered; a read error may explain this. V gene TRBV7-9 combines with J gene TRBJ2-7; the match to TRBD2 covers 12 bases. From germline, CDR1 is SEHNR and CDR2 FQNEAQ (reference sequence). The CDR3 is 14 residues long. CDR3 region: CASSLAGGPREQYF. In DNA, the CDR3 is TGTGCCAGCAGCCTAGCGGGAGGGCCTCGGGAGCAGTACTTC.

This clone was seen a single time. The gene calls are TRBV27 and TRBJ2-7; 8 bases match TRBD1. Germline trimming cut 0 bases from V and 2 bases from J; bases unmatched to any gene: 3. CDR3 length equals 15 residues. Germline V gives CDR1 MNHEY, CDR2 SMNVEV (reference sequence). CDR3 protein: CASSLSQGAPYEQYF. CDR3 bases: TGTGCCAGCAGTTTATCCCAGGGGGCTCCCTACGAGCAGTACTTC.

This clone was detected once. This sequence joins TRBV5-4 and TRBJ2-4; weak D call: TRBD1 (6 bases). V shed 2 bases and J shed 4 bases, with 16 bases lying between them. The CDR3 length is 16 residues. Germline values: CDR1 SGHNT, CDR2 YYREEE (reference sequence). The CDR3 region has the DNA TGTGCCAGCAGCTTTCTATCTGAGGGGGAGAAAAACATTCAGTACTTC. This translates into CASSFLSEGEKNIQYF.

The genes are TRBV27 and TRBJ2-1; D not resolved. The CDR3 is 16 amino acids. Trimming removed 0 bases from V and 6 bases from J, with 15 bases in between. Per the germline V gene, CDR1 is MNHEY and CDR2 is SMNVEV (reference sequence). The CDR3 loop reads CASSLSRGTYFNEQFF. As DNA, the CDR3 is TGTGCCAGCAGTTTATCGCGCGGAACTTACTTCAATGAGCAGTTCTTC.

This clone was picked up one time. The chain recombines TRBV6-5 with TRBJ1-1; no clear D. Germline CDR1 reads MNHEY; CDR2 reads SVGAGI. V lost 0 bases, J lost 7 bases, and 9 bases lay in between. This CDR3 has 13 residues. Written as DNA, the CDR3 is TGTGCCAGCAGTTACTCGTTCAGCTTTGAAGCTTTCTTT. This codes for CASSYSFSFEAFF.

The chain uses TRBV2 and TRBJ2-1; D is undetermined. V was pared by 2 bases and J by 6 bases, with 14 bases between. The CDR3 contains 15 residues. CDR1 SNHLY and CDR2 FYNNEI come from the germline V gene. The CDR3 DNA reads TGTGCCAGCAGTGAAATGGGCGGAGTTAGCAATGAGCAGTTCTTC. It is translated as CASSEMGGVSNEQFF.

The chain joins TRBV6-6 to TRBJ2-1; 7 nucleotides agree with TRBD2. This CDR3 spans 14 amino acids. Germline loops: CDR1 MNHNY, CDR2 SVGAGI (reference sequence). The ends lost 9 bases at V and 1 base at J; junction bases unmatched: 6. CDR3 in amino acids: CASATSPSYNEQFF. DNA for the CDR3: TGTGCCAGTGCGACTAGCCCTTCCTACAATGAGCAGTTCTTC.

The chain combines TRBV5-4 with TRBJ2-3; 7 bases map to TRBD1. The junction had 11 bases not matched to a gene; V was cut back by 9 bases and J by 4 bases. CDR1 SGHNT and CDR2 YYREEE come from the germline V gene (reference sequence). The CDR3 has 14 amino acids. CDR3: CATERQGSPDTQYF. In DNA, the CDR3 is TGTGCCACTGAAAGACAGGGAAGCCCAGATACGCAGTATTTT.

CDR3 loop: CASSQAQIGRINEKLFF. The CDR3 coding sequence is TGCGCCAGCAGCCAAGCACAGATCGGTCGTATTAATGAAAAACTGTTTTTT. The rearrangement joins TRBV4-1 to TRBJ1-4; D remains ambiguous. Germline V gives CDR1 MGHRA, CDR2 YSYEKL. The CDR3 loop spans 17 amino acids. V lost 1 base, J lost 4 bases, and 16 bases lay in between.

V and J are TRBV27 and TRBJ2-5, with a possible D match to TRBD2 (6 bases). V lost 8 bases to trimming and J lost 4 bases, with 14 bases between them. This CDR3 has 13 amino acids. Germline loops: CDR1 MNHEY, CDR2 SMNVEV (reference sequence). In DNA form, the CDR3 reads TGTGCCAGCCGACCGGGGACTCGAGAGACCCAGTACTTC. This codes for CASRPGTRETQYF.

This rearrangement joins TRBV28 to TRBJ1-1; D is uncertain. V was pared by 3 bases and J by 3 bases, with 8 bases between. The germline V gene has CDR1 MDHEN and CDR2 SYDVKM. The CDR3 extends over 13 amino acids. The CDR3 DNA is TGTGCCAGCAGTTTTGCCGGGGACACTGAAGCTTTCTTT. Translated, it gives CASSFAGDTEAFF.

DNA for the CDR3: TGTGCCAGCAGTTTATTAGGGACTAGCGGGCCCTACAATGAGCAGTTCTTC. Translation: CASSLLGTSGPYNEQFF. The rearrangement uses TRBV27 and TRBJ2-1; 12 nucleotides line up with TRBD2. With V trimmed by 1 base and J by 2 bases, 3 bases remained unmatched. The CDR3 loop spans 17 amino acids. The germline CDR1 and CDR2 sequences are MNHEY and SMNVEV (reference sequence).